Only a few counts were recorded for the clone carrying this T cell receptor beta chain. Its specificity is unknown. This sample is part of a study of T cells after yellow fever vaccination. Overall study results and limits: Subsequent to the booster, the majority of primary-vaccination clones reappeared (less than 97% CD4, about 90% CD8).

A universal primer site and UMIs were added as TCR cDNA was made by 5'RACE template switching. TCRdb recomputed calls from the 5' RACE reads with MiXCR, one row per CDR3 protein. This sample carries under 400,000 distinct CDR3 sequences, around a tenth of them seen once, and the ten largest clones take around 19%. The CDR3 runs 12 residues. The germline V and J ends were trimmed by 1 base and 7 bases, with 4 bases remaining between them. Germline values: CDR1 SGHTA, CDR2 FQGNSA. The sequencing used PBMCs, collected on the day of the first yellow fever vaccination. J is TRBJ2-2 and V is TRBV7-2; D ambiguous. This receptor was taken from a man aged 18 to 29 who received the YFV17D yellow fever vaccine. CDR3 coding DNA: TGTGCCAGCAGCTTAGGTTACGGGGAGCTGTTTTTT. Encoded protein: CASSLGYGELFF. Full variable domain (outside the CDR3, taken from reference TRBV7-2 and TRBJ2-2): GAGVSQSPSNKVTEKGKDVELRCDPISGHTALYWYRQSLGQGLEFLIYFQGNSAPDKSGLPSDRFSAERTGGSVSTLTIQRTQQEDSAVYLCASSLGYGELFFGEGSRLTVL.